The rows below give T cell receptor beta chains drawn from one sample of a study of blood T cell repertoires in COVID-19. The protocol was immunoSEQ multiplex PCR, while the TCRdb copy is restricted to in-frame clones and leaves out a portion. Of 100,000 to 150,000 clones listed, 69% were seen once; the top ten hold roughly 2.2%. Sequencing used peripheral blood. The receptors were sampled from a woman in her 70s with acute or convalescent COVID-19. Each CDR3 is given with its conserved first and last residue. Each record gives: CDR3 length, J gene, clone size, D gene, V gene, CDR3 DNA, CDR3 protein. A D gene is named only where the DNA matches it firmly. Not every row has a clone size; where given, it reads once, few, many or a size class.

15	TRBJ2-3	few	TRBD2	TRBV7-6	TGTGCCAGCAGCCCACGAGCGGGGGGGCCGGGTACGCAGTATTTT	CASSPRAGGPGTQYF
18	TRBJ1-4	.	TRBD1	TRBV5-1	TGCGCCAGCAGCGAGGGACAGGGGGCGCGGGCAACTAATGAAAAACTGTTTTTT	CASSEGQGARATNEKLFF
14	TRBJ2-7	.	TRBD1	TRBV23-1	TGCGCCAGCAGGCGAACAGGGGGTTCCTACGAGCAGTACTTC	CASRRTGGSYEQYF
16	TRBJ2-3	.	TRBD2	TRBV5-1	TGCGCCAGCAGCCGCCTACTAGCGGGAGAGTTGGATACGCAGTATTTT	CASSRLLAGELDTQYF
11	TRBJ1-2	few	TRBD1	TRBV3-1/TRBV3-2	TGTAGCGGGGGACAGGGCTATGGCTACACCTTC	CSGGQGYGYTF
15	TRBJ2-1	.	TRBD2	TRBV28	TGTGCCAGCAGTGCAGGACTAGCGGGTCTCAATGAGCAGTTCTTC	CASSAGLAGLNEQFF
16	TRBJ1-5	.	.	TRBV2	TGTGCCAGCACGTTTGACAGGCACAGGAGCAATCAGCCCCAGCATTTT	CASTFDRHRSNQPQHF
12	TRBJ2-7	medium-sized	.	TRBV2	TGTGCCAGCAGCAGGGGAGCAAGGGAGCAGTACTTC	CASSRGAREQYF
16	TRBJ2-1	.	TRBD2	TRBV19	TGTGCCAGTAGTTATAGCGGGGTTCGTACCTACAATGAGCAGTTCTTC	CASSYSGVRTYNEQFF
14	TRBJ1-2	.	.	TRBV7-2	TGTGCCAGCAGCTTAGCTACAGAGAACTATGGCTACACCTTC	CASSLATENYGYTF
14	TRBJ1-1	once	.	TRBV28	TGTGCCAGCAGTTTGGCGGGATCCTCTACTGAAGCTTTCTTT	CASSLAGSSTEAFF
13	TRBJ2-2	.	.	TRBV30	TGTGCCTGGAGTTGGCAGAACACCGGGGAGCTGTTTTTT	CAWSWQNTGELFF
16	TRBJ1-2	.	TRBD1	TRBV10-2	TGCGCCAGCAGTGAGTCGGGACAGAGTGGGTCCTATGGCTACACCTTC	CASSESGQSGSYGYTF
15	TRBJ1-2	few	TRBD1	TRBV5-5	TGTGCCAGCAGCTCCCTGGGCAGGGGGAGCTATGGCTACACCTTC	CASSSLGRGSYGYTF
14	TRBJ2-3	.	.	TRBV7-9	TGTGCCAGCAGCTTAAGTAGATCCACAGATACGCAGTATTTT	CASSLSRSTDTQYF
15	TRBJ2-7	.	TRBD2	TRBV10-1	TGCGCCAGCAGTGTCGGGAGGGGACCTTCAGGGGAGCAGTACTTC	CASSVGRGPSGEQYF
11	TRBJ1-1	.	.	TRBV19	TGTGCCAGTAGAAGGAGCACTGAAGCTTTCTTT	CASRRSTEAFF
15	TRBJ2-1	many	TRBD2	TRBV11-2	TGTGCCAGCAGCCCAACTAGCGGCTCAAGGGATGAGCAGTTCTTC	CASSPTSGSRDEQFF
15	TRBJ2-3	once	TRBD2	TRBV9	TGTGCCAGCGGGCCCGGCGGGGGGCTCTCAGATACGCAGTATTTT	CASGPGGGLSDTQYF
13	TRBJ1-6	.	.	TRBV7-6	TGTGCCAGCGCGAGCTCCTATAATTCACCCCTCCACTTT	CASASSYNSPLHF
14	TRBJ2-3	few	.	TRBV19	TGTGCCAGTAGTCTGTTGCAGGGGACAGATACGCAGTATTTT	CASSLLQGTDTQYF
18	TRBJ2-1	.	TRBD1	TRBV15	TGTGCCACCAGCAGAGATCGAGGGGGGACAGGGAGATACAATGAGCAGTTCTTC	CATSRDRGGTGRYNEQFF
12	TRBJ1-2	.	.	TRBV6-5	TGTGCCAGCAGTTACAAAGGGGATGGCTACACCTTC	CASSYKGDGYTF
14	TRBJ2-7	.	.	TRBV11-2	TGTGCCAGCAGCTTAGCACTAGCCACCTACGAGCAGTACTTC	CASSLALATYEQYF